The 26 T cell receptor beta chains below were found in one sample sequenced in a study of blood T cell repertoires in COVID-19. Using immunoSEQ multiplex PCR, the repertoire was profiled, and TCRdb retains in-frame clones only, with some absent. The top ten clones hold 3.5% to 4.5% of a sample with about 120,000 clones, about 90% of them seen once. The material sequenced was peripheral blood. All receptors come from a woman aged 60-70 years with COVID-19, enrolled during active disease.

The genes are TRBV3-1 (or the pseudogene TRBV3-2) and TRBJ1-5; 12 bases match TRBD1. CDR1 is LGHDT and CDR2 is YNNKEL in the germline V gene (reference sequence). The CDR3 spans 22 residues. V lost 2 bases, J lost 3 bases, and 20 bases stayed unmatched. DNA for the CDR3: TGTGCCAGCAGCCAAAGGAGGCCGAATTCCCGGGACAGGGGGCCCCCCAATCAGCCCCAGCATTTT. Translated, it gives CASSQRRPNSRDRGPPNQPQHF.

This clone was detected a few times. This chain links TRBV2 with TRBJ1-1; D is ambiguous. This CDR3 is built from 14 residues. Looked up from germline, CDR1 is SNHLY and CDR2 is FYNNEI. V was shortened by 5 bases and J by 3 bases, with 13 bases between the two germline ends. The CDR3 here is CASSYKPGDTEAFF. The CDR3 nucleotides read TGTGCCAGCAGTTACAAACCCGGGGACACTGAAGCTTTCTTT.

The chain combines TRBV19 with TRBJ2-7; D is perhaps TRBD2 (7 bases). The V gene lost 3 bases and the J gene lost 5 bases, with 14 bases spanning the gap. From germline, CDR1 is LNHDA and CDR2 SQIVND (reference sequence). The CDR3 contains 14 residues. CDR3 sequence (DNA): TGTGCCAGTAGTATGGGAGGGGGTGGTAACGAGCAGTACTTC. Translation: CASSMGGGGNEQYF.

The gene calls are TRBV2 and TRBJ1-2; TRBD1 is a possible D gene (5 bases). V shed 2 bases and J shed 4 bases, with 8 bases lying between them. This CDR3 has 13 residues. Germline V gives CDR1 SNHLY, CDR2 FYNNEI. The chain's CDR3 is CASSEQGSYGYTF. In DNA form, the CDR3 reads TGTGCCAGCAGTGAACAGGGCAGCTATGGCTACACCTTC.

The table lists this clone with many counts. The chain recombines TRBV6-5 with TRBJ1-2; 8 nucleotides align to TRBD1. Germline CDR1 reads MNHEY; CDR2 reads SVGAGI. The CDR3 covers 13 residues. The J segment lost 8 bases and the V segment lost 7 bases, leaving 9 bases of the junction unmatched. The CDR3 nucleotides are TGTGCCAGCACAAATCAGGGGGCGCGGGGCTACACCTTC. It encodes CASTNQGARGYTF.

The CDR3 loop is CASSIPTRRAKGQGLVYGYTF. The CDR3 nucleotides read TGTGCCAGTAGCATACCAACGCGGAGGGCGAAGGGACAGGGCCTTGTCTATGGCTACACCTTC. The V and J genes are TRBV19 and TRBJ1-2; the match to TRBD1 covers 9 bases. The germline gives CDR1 LNHDA, CDR2 SQIVND (reference sequence). V gave up 6 bases and J gave up 4 bases; unmatched junction bases: 27. This CDR3 is built from 21 residues.

V and J are TRBV3-1 (or the pseudogene TRBV3-2) and TRBJ2-7; 7 bases are a match to TRBD2. Germline V gene lookup returns CDR1 LGHDT and CDR2 YNNKEL (reference sequence). The CDR3 consists of 12 residues. Trimming cost V 3 bases and J 6 bases; bases outside gene matches: 2. The CDR3 nucleotides are TGTGCCAGCAGCCAGGGCGGGAGCGAGCAGTACTTC. Protein product: CASSQGGSEQYF.

The CDR3 region has the DNA TGTGCCAGCAGCTTGCAGGACAGGGGGTACCACGAGCAGTACTTC. Translating it yields CASSLQDRGYHEQYF. This chain connects TRBV5-4 to TRBJ2-7; 10 nucleotides match TRBD1. The J segment lost 5 bases and the V segment lost 1 base, leaving 6 bases of the junction unmatched. The germline gives CDR1 SGHNT, CDR2 YYREEE (reference sequence). This CDR3 is 15 amino acids long.

V usage is TRBV12-3 or TRBV12-4 and J usage is TRBJ2-3; D is possibly TRBD2 (5 bases). This CDR3 comprises 12 residues. V dropped 2 bases and J dropped 6 bases, with 6 bases sitting between them. The DNA for the CDR3 is TGTGCCAGCAGTTTAAGAGGGGATACGCAGTATTTT. Its protein is CASSLRGDTQYF.

Of note for this clone: The identical CDR3 is also encoded by other nucleotide sequences in the sample. The rearrangement uses TRBV11-2 and TRBJ1-1; possibly TRBD1 for D (5 bases). V dropped 0 bases and J dropped 0 bases, with 8 bases sitting between them. The CDR3 runs to 15 residues. CDR1 and CDR2 from the germline V gene are SGHAT and FQNNGV. The CDR3 loop reads CASSLEGGVNTEAFF. CDR3 sequence (DNA): TGTGCCAGCAGCTTAGAGGGAGGGGTGAACACTGAAGCTTTCTTT.

The rearrangement joins TRBV7-2 to TRBJ1-1, with no clear D. CDR3 length: 15 residues. V lost 1 base and J lost 0, with 9 bases in between. Germline V gene data show CDR1 as SGHTA and CDR2 as FQGNSA. The CDR3 sequence is CASSLVADMNTEAFF. The DNA for the CDR3 is TGTGCCAGCAGCTTAGTGGCGGATATGAACACTGAAGCTTTCTTT.

This clone has only one observation. CDR3 region: CASSLGSSGNTIYF. As DNA, the CDR3 is TGTGCCAGCAGCTTAGGCAGCTCTGGAAACACCATATATTTT. The chain employs TRBV7-2 and TRBJ1-3; no reliable D call. Germline CDR1 and CDR2: SGHTA and FQGNSA. The CDR3 extends over 14 amino acids. V lost 1 base to trimming and J lost 0 bases, with 4 bases between them.

This chain joins TRBV6-5 and TRBJ2-7; D call uncertain. The CDR3 spans 15 residues. Trimming cost V 7 bases and J 0 bases, with 16 bases left between them. Germline assignment: CDR1 MNHEY and CDR2 SVGAGI. The CDR3, as DNA: TGTGCCAGCATTCCCCAGCGCGGCGGCTCCTACGAGCAGTACTTC. This translates into CASIPQRGGSYEQYF.

This clone was recorded a few times. The rearrangement joins TRBV7-9 to TRBJ1-2; 7 bases agree with TRBD1. Germline CDR1 is SEHNR and CDR2 is FQNEAQ (reference sequence). This CDR3 spans 15 amino acids. V shed 6 bases and J 0 bases; nucleotides not matched to a gene: 7. CDR3 protein: CASRDGQVANYGYTF. The DNA for the CDR3 is TGTGCCAGCAGGGATGGACAGGTCGCTAACTATGGCTACACCTTC.

The J gene is TRBJ2-5, the V gene TRBV7-2; D is unresolved. CDR3 size: 12 residues. Germline V gene data show CDR1 as SGHTA and CDR2 as FQGNSA. Trimming stripped 2 bases from V and 7 bases from J, with 8 bases between. The CDR3 loop is CASSLPSVTQYF. Here the CDR3 DNA reads TGTGCCAGCAGCTTACCGAGCGTGACCCAGTACTTC.

The J gene is TRBJ1-1, the V gene TRBV12-3 or TRBV12-4, with D possibly TRBD1 on 6 matching bases. V was pared by 0 bases and J by 7 bases, with 9 bases between. The CDR3 consists of 13 residues. This CDR3 reads CASSLALQGEAFF. The CDR3 DNA reads as TGTGCCAGCAGTTTAGCGCTACAGGGTGAAGCTTTCTTT.

The CDR3 bases are TGTGCCAGCAGGCGACAGGGGGCGAGGGACATTCAGTACTTC. Encoded protein: CASRRQGARDIQYF. The chain couples TRBV2 to TRBJ2-4; TRBD1 aligns across 10 bases. Per the germline V gene, CDR1 is SNHLY and CDR2 is FYNNEI. Trimming at V came to 6 bases and at J to 8 bases, leaving 7 bases not matched to a gene. The CDR3 is made up of 14 amino acids.

The DNA for the CDR3 is TGTGCCAGCAGCTTGGACAGCCAAGAGACCCAGTACTTC. It is translated as CASSLDSQETQYF. The chain employs TRBV11-2 and TRBJ2-5; D may be TRBD1 (6 bases). Trimming took off 3 bases at V and 1 base at J, with 6 bases between the two ends. CDR1 and CDR2 (germline): SGHAT, FQNNGV. The CDR3 sequence is 13 residues long.

The chain couples TRBV5-4 to TRBJ2-7; 7 bases are shared with TRBD2. Germline assignment: CDR1 SGHNT and CDR2 YYREEE (reference sequence). The CDR3 runs to 14 residues. V gave up 0 bases and J gave up 3 bases; unmatched junction bases: 3. CDR3 DNA: TGTGCCAGCAGCTTGGTAGGCGGGGGCTACGAGCAGTACTTC. This encodes CASSLVGGGYEQYF. Full variable domain (missing parts from reference TRBV5-4 and TRBJ2-7): ETGVTQSPTHLIKTRGQQVTLRCSSQSGHNTVSWYQQALGQGPQFIFQYYREEENGRGNFPPRFSGLQFPNYSSELNVNALELDDSALYLCASSLVGGGYEQYFGPGTRLTVT.

V gene TRBV7-9 combines with J gene TRBJ2-1; 7 bases are a match to TRBD1. V was pared by 1 base and J by 8 bases, with 5 bases of the junction left unmatched. The germline CDR1 and CDR2 sequences are SEHNR and FQNEAQ (reference sequence). CDR3 length: 14 amino acids. The DNA for the CDR3 is TGTGCCAGCAGCTTAGTAGGACAGGACGATGAGCAGTTCTTC. The encoded protein is CASSLVGQDDEQFF.

This sequence joins TRBV5-4 and TRBJ1-6; the match to TRBD1 covers 10 bases. Per germline, CDR1 SGHNT and CDR2 YYREEE (reference sequence). The CDR3 contains 16 residues. V gave up 5 bases and J gave up 9 bases; unmatched junction bases: 11. DNA of the CDR3: TGTGCCAGCAGTTTCCCGGGACAGGGGACCATTTCACCCCTCCACTTT. This encodes CASSFPGQGTISPLHF.

V usage is TRBV9 and J usage is TRBJ1-1, with 10 bases that match TRBD1. The CDR3 totals 17 residues. Germline lookup yields CDR1 SGDLS and CDR2 YYNGEE. J gave up 5 bases and V 0 bases, and 10 bases lay outside the gene matches. CDR3 DNA: TGTGCCAGCAGCGTAGTCCCGGGACAGGGGCGAGGGACTGAAGCTTTCTTT. Its translation: CASSVVPGQGRGTEAFF. The whole variable domain, filled in from reference TRBV9 and TRBJ1-1, reads DSGVTQTPKHLITATGQRVTLRCSPRSGDLSVYWYQQSLDQGLQFLIQYYNGEERAKGNILERFSAQQFPDLHSELNLSSLELGDSALYFCASSVVPGQGRGTEAFFGQGTRLTVV.

V usage is TRBV18 and J usage is TRBJ2-3, with 9 bases lining up with TRBD1. This CDR3 contains 15 residues. V shed 3 bases, J shed 4 bases, and the junction held 5 bases outside the gene matches. Germline V gene data show CDR1 as KGHSH and CDR2 as LQKENI. The CDR3 sequence: CASSPGTGIADTQYF. CDR3 nucleotides: TGTGCCAGCTCACCCGGGACAGGGATTGCAGATACGCAGTATTTT.

The J gene is TRBJ2-5, the V gene TRBV7-3; D may be TRBD2 (5 bases). V dropped 5 bases and J dropped 5 bases, with 15 bases sitting between them. The CDR3 has 14 amino acids. Germline V gene sequence: CDR1 SGHTA, CDR2 FQGTGA. The CDR3 sequence: CASSPKPSRETQYF. In nucleotides, the CDR3 is TGTGCCAGCAGCCCAAAGCCTAGCCGGGAGACCCAGTACTTC.

The rearrangement links TRBV6-1 to TRBJ1-2; TRBD1 is a possible D gene (6 bases). From germline, CDR1 is MNHNS and CDR2 SASEGT. The V and J ends lost 2 bases and 1 base respectively, with 11 bases between them. The CDR3 extends over 15 amino acids. This CDR3 is CASSETRTDNYGYTF. The CDR3 coding sequence is TGTGCCAGCAGTGAAACTAGGACAGATAACTATGGCTACACCTTC.

The J gene is TRBJ2-7, the V gene TRBV6-5; no clear D. V lost 5 bases and J lost 7, with 18 bases in between. The CDR3 sequence is 14 residues long. Germline-derived CDR1 and CDR2 are MNHEY and SVGAGI. CDR3 nucleotides: TGTGCCAGCAGTCAATCAGGCGTGGTCTGGGAGCAGTACTTC. Protein product: CASSQSGVVWEQYF.